This TCR beta chain is drawn from a study of CXCR3-negative and CXCR3-positive naive CD8 T cells. Study conclusions and caveats: The TRB CDR3s that CXCR3-positive naive cells carried were more hydrophobic than those of CXCR3-negative naive cells.

Comments on this clonotype: Its antigen is unknown.

Libraries of TRB cDNA were made by 5' RACE and carried UMIs. TCRdb reanalyzed the 5' RACE reads, giving one entry per CDR3 protein sequence and no DNA. Recorded for this sample: 80,000 to 100,000 distinct CDR3 sequences. This CDR3 is 16 amino acids long. Germline CDR1 SEHNR, CDR2 FQNEAQ (reference sequence). The chain couples TRBV7-9 to TRBJ2-1; as DNA is missing, the TRBD2 call by TCRdb cannot be tested. The material sequenced was naive CXCR3+ CD8+ T cells from blood. Subset indicated: CD45RO-CCR7+CD27+CD95- naive CD8+ T cells expressing CXCR3 (TNR3+). This sequence was found in a human donor in good health. Some clones in this sample may be carry-over from other donors' samples. The CDR3 sequence is CASSLGGLVAGNEQFF. The full variable domain, completed using reference TRBV7-9 and TRBJ2-1, is DTGVSQNPRHKITKRGQNVTFRCDPISEHNRLYWYRQTLGQGPEFLTYFQNEAQLEKSRLLSDRFSAERPKGSFSTLEIQRTEQGDSAMYLCASSLGGLVAGNEQFFGPGTRLTVL.